What follows are 20 T cell receptor beta chains derived from one specimen sequenced in a study of cytomegalovirus exposure and HLA in healthy donors. Use of 60 Vbeta and 13 Jbeta primers characterized the PCR. Method: immunoSEQ multiplex PCR; TCRdb's copy keeps in-frame clones and lacks some. The sample yields roughly 180,000 clones, approximately 84% seen once. The sequencing sample was made of PBMCs. The receptors were sampled from a boy younger than 18 in good health and CMV-seronegative.

CDR3 protein: CASSLETGTNEKLFF. CDR3 DNA: TGTGCCAGCAGCTTAGAGACAGGGACTAATGAAAAACTGTTTTTT. The rearrangement links TRBV7-9 to TRBJ1-4, with 7 bases fitting TRBD1. Losses at the gene ends were 1 base for V and 2 bases for J; bases not matched to a gene: 1. The CDR3 is 15 amino acids. Germline V gives CDR1 SEHNR, CDR2 FQNEAQ (reference sequence). Together with reference TRBV7-9 and TRBJ1-4, the CDR3 gives the full variable domain: DTGVSQNPRHKITKRGQNVTFRCDPISEHNRLYWYRQTLGQGPEFLTYFQNEAQLEKSRLLSDRFSAERPKGSFSTLEIQRTEQGDSAMYLCASSLETGTNEKLFFGSGTQLSVL.

In this sample, this clone turned up once. This sequence joins TRBV7-9 and TRBJ1-2; TRBD1 matches 7 bases. V shed 3 bases and J 4 bases; nucleotides not matched to a gene: 11. Germline assignment: CDR1 SEHNR and CDR2 FQNEAQ (reference sequence). The length of the CDR3 is 16 residues. The CDR3 DNA reads as TGTGCCAGCAGCTTCCGGGGACAGAACCTTGGCTATGGCTACACCTTC. This gives the protein CASSFRGQNLGYGYTF. Complete variable domain (other parts from reference TRBV7-9 and TRBJ1-2): DTGVSQNPRHKITKRGQNVTFRCDPISEHNRLYWYRQTLGQGPEFLTYFQNEAQLEKSRLLSDRFSAERPKGSFSTLEIQRTEQGDSAMYLCASSFRGQNLGYGYTFGSGTRLTVV.

V and J are TRBV4-1 and TRBJ2-7; D might be TRBD2 (6 bases). CDR3 length: 15 residues. Trimming took off 0 bases at V and 5 bases at J, with 14 bases between the two ends. Germline CDR1 is MGHRA and CDR2 is YSYEKL. The CDR3: CASSQDGLAMDEQYF. The CDR3 nucleotides read TGCGCCAGCAGCCAAGATGGGCTAGCGATGGACGAGCAGTACTTC.

The chain employs TRBV29-1 and TRBJ1-3; 8 bases align to TRBD1. Germline lookup yields CDR1 SQVTM and CDR2 ANQGSEA. The CDR3 extends over 15 amino acids. V was clipped by 5 bases and J by 2 bases; unmatched bases: 8. CDR3 bases: TGCAGCGTTCTTACGACAGGGGAGGCTGGAAACACCATATATTTT. It yields the protein CSVLTTGEAGNTIYF.

This chain links TRBV28 with TRBJ2-1; 8 bases map to TRBD2. The CDR3 runs to 15 residues. Germline CDR1 and CDR2: MDHEN and SYDVKM. After removal of 6 bases from V and 5 bases from J, the junction contained 9 bases not matched to a gene. Here the CDR3 DNA reads TGTGCCAGCAGACGCCCCCTGCGGGGGGACAATGAGCAGTTCTTC. Translation gives CASRRPLRGDNEQFF.

This clone was seen more than once but under ten times. This chain links TRBV6-5 with TRBJ1-2; D is perhaps TRBD1 (5 bases). CDR3 length: 14 amino acids. CDR1 is MNHEY and CDR2 is SVGAGI in the germline V gene. V was pared by 2 bases and J by 3 bases, with 10 bases between. The CDR3 DNA sequence: TGTGCCAGCAGTTACCTCGGGGGGGACTATGGCTACACCTTC. Its protein is CASSYLGGDYGYTF.

V gene TRBV9 combines with J gene TRBJ2-7; TRBD2 might be the D (5 bases). The germline CDR1 and CDR2 sequences are SGDLS and YYNGEE. The V end lost 0 bases, the J end lost 0 bases, and 13 bases lay between the germline ends. This CDR3 has 16 amino acids. The CDR3 bases are TGTGCCAGCAGCGTAGGCATCGGGGTTAGCTCCTACGAGCAGTACTTC. It translates to CASSVGIGVSSYEQYF.

This chain links TRBV7-2 with TRBJ1-5; 8 nucleotides agree with TRBD1. Trimming at V came to 2 bases and at J to 6 bases, leaving 9 bases not matched to a gene. CDR3 length: 16 residues. CDR1 is SGHTA and CDR2 is FQGNSA in the germline V gene. This CDR3 reads CASSLNRGSLSQPQHF. The CDR3 bases are TGTGCCAGCAGCTTAAACAGGGGGTCCCTCTCTCAGCCCCAGCATTTT. Together with reference TRBV7-2 and TRBJ1-5, the CDR3 gives the full variable domain: GAGVSQSPSNKVTEKGKDVELRCDPISGHTALYWYRQSLGQGLEFLIYFQGNSAPDKSGLPSDRFSAERTGGSVSTLTIQRTQQEDSAVYLCASSLNRGSLSQPQHFGDGTRLSIL.

CDR3 coding DNA: TGTGCCTTTGCCGGAGCTGGTAGCTCCTACAATGAGCAGTTCTTC. It specifies CAFAGAGSSYNEQFF. The V gene is TRBV30, the J gene TRBJ2-1; no clear D gene. The length of the CDR3 is 15 residues. Trimming removed 7 bases at V and 0 bases at J, with 16 bases between. In germline, CDR1 is GTSNPN, CDR2 SVGIG (reference sequence).

This chain links TRBV25-1 with TRBJ1-6, with D unclear. Germline V CDR1 and CDR2: MGHDK, SYGVNS. V shed 4 bases and J shed 9 bases, with 16 bases lying between them. This CDR3 has 15 residues. The CDR3 spells CASSAPGVEGSPLHF. The CDR3 nucleotides are TGTGCCAGCAGTGCCCCGGGAGTGGAGGGTTCACCCCTCCACTTT.

This rearrangement joins TRBV5-4 to TRBJ1-3; D unresolved. Trimming stripped 0 bases from V and 4 bases from J, with 11 bases between. CDR3 size: 15 residues. Germline CDR1 SGHNT, CDR2 YYREEE (reference sequence). The CDR3 here is CASSLGVPGGNTIYF. CDR3 bases: TGTGCCAGCAGCTTGGGGGTTCCGGGGGGAAACACCATATATTTT.

This chain joins TRBV29-1 and TRBJ2-1; D might be TRBD2 (5 bases). Trimming stripped 6 bases from V and 11 bases from J, with 11 bases between. Germline CDR1 and CDR2: SQVTM and ANQGSEA. CDR3 length: 10 residues. CDR3 protein: CSVIEGKQFF. In nucleotides, the CDR3 is TGCAGCGTGATAGAGGGAAAGCAGTTCTTC.

The chain links TRBV2 to TRBJ2-5, with a tentative D call TRBD2 (5 bases). The CDR3 consists of 15 residues. V was pared by 6 bases and J by 1 base, with 15 bases between. Looked up from germline, CDR1 is SNHLY and CDR2 is FYNNEI. The chain's CDR3 is CASRAHGVAQETQYF. The CDR3 region has the DNA TGTGCCAGCAGAGCGCACGGGGTCGCCCAAGAGACCCAGTACTTC.

The V and J genes are TRBV5-1 and TRBJ2-1; D possibly corresponds to TRBD2 (6 bases). V shed 4 bases and J shed 2 bases, with 13 bases lying between them. The CDR3 contains 15 residues. Germline V gene sequence: CDR1 SGHRS, CDR2 YFSETQ. This CDR3 is CASSLTGVAYNEQFF. In nucleotides, the CDR3 is TGCGCCAGCAGCCTAACGGGAGTCGCCTACAATGAGCAGTTCTTC.

J is TRBJ2-1 and V is TRBV6-5, with a possible D match to TRBD2 (5 bases). Germline V gives CDR1 MNHEY, CDR2 SVGAGI. V gave up 0 bases and J gave up 5 bases, with 11 bases separating them. The CDR3 has 15 amino acids. The DNA for the CDR3 is TGTGCCAGCAGTTACTCGGCGGGCTCAAACAATGAGCAGTTCTTC. This translates into CASSYSAGSNNEQFF.

The chain couples TRBV7-3 to TRBJ2-5, with D perhaps TRBD1 (6 bases). The CDR3 consists of 13 residues. V was cut by 6 bases and J by 6 bases, with 14 bases left in between. CDR1 is SGHTA, CDR2 FQGTGA, per germline. CDR3 sequence (DNA): TGTGCCAGCAGTCCTAGAGGGGGAAAGACCCAGTACTTC. Residues: CASSPRGGKTQYF.

The gene calls are TRBV5-1 and TRBJ2-7; the match to TRBD1 covers 7 bases. J gave up 6 bases and V 4 bases, and 10 bases lay outside the gene matches. CDR1 is SGHRS and CDR2 is YFSETQ in the germline V gene. The CDR3 contains 14 residues. DNA of the CDR3: TGCGCCAGCAGCCCCGTCACAGGGGTAATCGAGCAGTACTTC. This translates into CASSPVTGVIEQYF. Complete variable domain (other parts from reference TRBV5-1 and TRBJ2-7): KAGVTQTPRYLIKTRGQQVTLSCSPISGHRSVSWYQQTPGQGLQFLFEYFSETQRNKGNFPGRFSGRQFSNSRSEMNVSTLELGDSALYLCASSPVTGVIEQYFGPGTRLTVT.

The CDR3 is CASTQLQTQYF. The CDR3 nucleotides are TGTGCCAGCACTCAACTTCAGACCCAGTACTTC. The J gene is TRBJ2-5, the V gene TRBV2; D not resolved. This CDR3 has 11 residues. V dropped 7 bases and J dropped 6 bases, with 9 bases sitting between them. Germline V gives CDR1 SNHLY, CDR2 FYNNEI.

J is TRBJ2-7 and V is TRBV2; D is ambiguous. The V gene lost 8 bases and the J gene lost 2 bases, with 7 bases spanning the gap. This CDR3 is built from 11 residues. Per germline, CDR1 SNHLY and CDR2 FYNNEI. The CDR3 bases are TGTGCCAGCGTCAGAACCTACGAGCAGTACTTC. It translates to CASVRTYEQYF.

The genes are TRBV6-5 and TRBJ1-4; a weak D match, TRBD1 (5 bases). CDR1 MNHEY and CDR2 SVGAGI come from the germline V gene. The germline V and J ends were trimmed by 0 bases and 4 bases, with 9 bases remaining between them. The CDR3 runs 15 residues. This CDR3 reads CASSYSGEDNEKLFF. The DNA for the CDR3 is TGTGCCAGCAGTTACTCGGGGGAGGATAATGAAAAACTGTTTTTT.